This TCR beta chain was observed in a study of blood T cells in healthy people across ages. The extraction recovered at least 5.5 micrograms of total RNA per sample. Then a second PCR, running roughly 6 to 12 cycles, was carried out with a sample-barcoded 5' primer and a J-beta primer mix. In TCRdb, the 5' RACE reads were re-called with MiXCR into one record per CDR3 protein. The sample has 1.5 million to 2 million distinct CDR3 sequences, around 50% seen once. As concerns this clonotype: Its target is unknown.

Overall study findings and caveats: The percentage of naive T cells correlated strongly with TCR beta diversity. Those diversity estimates obtained from one million T cells were thought to be underestimates.

V lost 5 bases and J lost 5; bases outside the gene matches: 10. The CDR3 runs 16 residues. The germline V gene has CDR1 MGHDK and CDR2 SYGVNS. Source material: blood. This chain uses TRBV25-1 with TRBJ2-3; TRBD1 aligns across 10 bases. The sequence was obtained from a woman in her thirties or forties in good health. The DNA for the CDR3 is TGTGCCAGCAGTAGACTAAGGGGACAGGGGAAAGATACGCAGTATTTT. Translated, it gives CASSRLRGQGKDTQYF.